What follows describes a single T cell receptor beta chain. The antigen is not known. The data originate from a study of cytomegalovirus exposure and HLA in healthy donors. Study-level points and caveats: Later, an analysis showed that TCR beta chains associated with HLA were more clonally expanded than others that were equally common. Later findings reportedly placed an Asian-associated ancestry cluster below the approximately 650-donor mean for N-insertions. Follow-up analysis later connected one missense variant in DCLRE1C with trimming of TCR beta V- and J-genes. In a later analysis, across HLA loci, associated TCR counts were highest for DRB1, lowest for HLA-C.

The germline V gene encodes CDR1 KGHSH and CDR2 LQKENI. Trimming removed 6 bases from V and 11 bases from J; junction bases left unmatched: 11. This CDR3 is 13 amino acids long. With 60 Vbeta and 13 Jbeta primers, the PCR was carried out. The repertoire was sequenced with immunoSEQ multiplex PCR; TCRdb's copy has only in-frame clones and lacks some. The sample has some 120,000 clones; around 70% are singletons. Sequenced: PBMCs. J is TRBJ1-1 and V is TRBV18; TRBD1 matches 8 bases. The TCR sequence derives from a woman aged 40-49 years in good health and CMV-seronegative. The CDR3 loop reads CASSPDRTGQAFF. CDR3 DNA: TGTGCCAGCTCCCCCGACAGGACAGGGCAGGCTTTCTTT.